What follows are 26 T cell receptor beta chains derived from one specimen sequenced in a study of beta chain features in type 1 diabetes (dated by TCRdb to about 2018). Their specific antigens are unknown. What the authors observed across the whole study: Type 1 diabetes patients showed a moderate but significant shortening of TCRB CDR3 length in all four CD4+ subsets.

Library preparation used the immunoSEQ multiplex PCR assay. The entire isolated RNA was reverse transcribed using the High Capacity cDNA Reverse Transcription Kit, and thus expressed TCRB transcripts were sequenced. Entries here come from immuneACCESS through TCRdb and include only in-frame sequences with V and J called. Some clones fail to appear in such tables; in the studies checked, an unresolved V gene covers under half of the shortfall, and the cause of the remainder is unknown. This sample has 640,000 or so clones in its table, and about an eighth of those were observed once. The biggest ten clones account for roughly 0.04% of the sample. Material for sequencing was naive CD4+ T cells from blood. In the paper's terms, the cell subset or site label means: true naive CD4+ T cells. These receptors came from a man between 18 and 29 years old with type 1 diabetes.

V and J are TRBV7-2 and TRBJ1-1; D not certain. The CDR3 length is 12 residues. V was shortened by 2 bases and J by 5 bases, with 6 bases between the two germline ends. Germline V gene lookup returns CDR1 SGHTA and CDR2 FQGNSA. The chain's CDR3 is CASSLIWTEAFF. DNA for the CDR3: TGTGCCAGCAGCTTAATATGGACTGAAGCTTTCTTT.

This clone was seen a handful of times. The J gene is TRBJ1-4, the V gene TRBV27, with D unresolved. This CDR3 is 13 amino acids long. Trimming removed 0 bases from V and 3 bases from J, with 2 bases in between. In germline, CDR1 is MNHEY, CDR2 SMNVEV (reference sequence). The CDR3 here is CASSLSPNEKLFF. The CDR3 DNA follows: TGTGCCAGCAGTTTATCCCCTAATGAAAAACTGTTTTTT.

This clone turned up a few times. The V gene is TRBV27, the J gene TRBJ1-5; D ambiguous. Germline loops: CDR1 MNHEY, CDR2 SMNVEV (reference sequence). The V end lost 5 bases, the J end lost 1 base, and 6 bases lay between the germline ends. The CDR3 runs 13 residues. The CDR3 protein is CASSILSNQPQHF. CDR3 nucleotides: TGTGCCAGCAGTATCCTCAGCAATCAGCCCCAGCATTTT.

This rearrangement joins TRBV11-2 to TRBJ1-4; TRBD1 matches 7 bases. The ends lost 5 bases at V and 4 bases at J; junction bases unmatched: 7. The CDR3 covers 15 residues. The V gene's germline CDR1 is SGHAT and CDR2 FQNNGV. The DNA for the CDR3 is TGTGCCAGCAGCCCGACGGGACAGCGTAATGAAAAACTGTTTTTT. Its translation: CASSPTGQRNEKLFF.

V gene TRBV4-1 combines with J gene TRBJ1-1; D ambiguous. The germline gives CDR1 MGHRA, CDR2 YSYEKL. Trimming took off 1 base at V and 6 bases at J, with 18 bases between the two ends. The CDR3 is 16 residues long. CDR3 residues: CASSQATRGRLAEAFF. The CDR3 DNA is TGCGCCAGCAGCCAAGCGACCCGGGGTCGCTTAGCTGAAGCTTTCTTT.

The V call is TRBV7-9, the J call TRBJ2-3; no clear D. The V end was cut by 6 bases, the J end by 0 bases, with 10 bases between. CDR3 length: 14 residues. Per the germline V gene, CDR1 is SEHNR and CDR2 is FQNEAQ (reference sequence). The CDR3 DNA reads TGTGCCAGCAGTGGAGTAGGAAGCACAGATACGCAGTATTTT. It encodes CASSGVGSTDTQYF.

V and J are TRBV6-5 and TRBJ2-7; the match to TRBD1 covers 7 bases. Germline trimming cut 5 bases from V and 3 bases from J; bases unmatched to any gene: 4. The CDR3 has 13 amino acids. The V gene's germline CDR1 is MNHEY and CDR2 SVGAGI. The chain's CDR3 is CASSTGVVYEQYF. DNA for the CDR3: TGTGCCAGCAGTACAGGGGTCGTCTACGAGCAGTACTTC.

The J gene is TRBJ1-5, the V gene TRBV2, with D possibly TRBD1 on 6 matching bases. Trimming left V 4 bases short and J 6 bases short, with 16 bases between. CDR1 is SNHLY and CDR2 is FYNNEI in the germline V gene. The CDR3 sequence is 15 residues long. The CDR3: CASSAEQGGSQPQHF. CDR3 in DNA: TGTGCCAGCAGTGCGGAACAGGGAGGGAGTCAGCCCCAGCATTTT.

The V call is TRBV15, the J call TRBJ2-7; D is possibly TRBD1 or TRBD2 (5 bases each). CDR3 length: 15 amino acids. Germline V gene data show CDR1 as LNHNV and CDR2 as YYDKDF (reference sequence). V lost 4 bases, J lost 2 bases, and 15 bases lay in between. The chain's CDR3 is CATSKWDRGAYEQYF. DNA for the CDR3: TGTGCCACCAGCAAGTGGGACCGAGGAGCCTACGAGCAGTACTTC.

This CDR3 is CASSFGTQNTEAFF. DNA for the CDR3: TGCGCCAGCAGCTTTGGGACACAGAACACTGAAGCTTTCTTT. The chain employs TRBV5-1 and TRBJ1-1, with a weak D call TRBD1 (6 bases). V shed 2 bases and J shed 1 base, with 9 bases lying between them. The CDR3 covers 14 residues. CDR1 and CDR2 from the germline V gene are SGHRS and YFSETQ.

This clone was recorded a few times. V is TRBV5-4 and J is TRBJ1-4; perhaps TRBD1 as D (6 bases). The V end was cut by 0 bases, the J end by 4 bases, with 13 bases between. Germline CDR1 is SGHNT and CDR2 is YYREEE (reference sequence). This CDR3 spans 16 amino acids. The CDR3 reads CASSLAGARSNEKLFF. The CDR3 DNA reads as TGTGCCAGCAGCTTGGCAGGGGCGCGAAGTAATGAAAAACTGTTTTTT.

V and J are TRBV20-1 and TRBJ2-1; maybe TRBD1 (6 bases). The CDR3 contains 10 residues. Deletions cut 6 bases from V and 12 bases from J, with 12 bases between. Germline loops: CDR1 DFQATT, CDR2 SNEGSKA (reference sequence). As DNA, the CDR3 is TGCAGTGCCCCGGACAGACGGCAGTTCTTC. Its translation: CSAPDRRQFF.

The V and J genes are TRBV6-1 and TRBJ1-5, with D maybe TRBD1 (5 bases). From germline, CDR1 is MNHNS and CDR2 SASEGT. V was cut by 5 bases and J by 3 bases, with 11 bases left in between. This CDR3 is built from 14 residues. CDR3 region: CASSTRDHNQPQHF. The CDR3 coding sequence is TGTGCCAGCAGTACCCGGGACCACAATCAGCCCCAGCATTTT.

V gene TRBV29-1 combines with J gene TRBJ2-7; 9 positions match TRBD1. Germline V gene data show CDR1 as SQVTM and CDR2 as ANQGSEA. V gave up 7 bases and J gave up 0 bases; unmatched junction bases: 16. This CDR3 is 17 amino acids long. For the CDR3, the DNA is TGCAGCGCCGGAATCGGGACAGGGTCCCTTCACTCCTACGAGCAGTACTTC. It codes for CSAGIGTGSLHSYEQYF.

The V call is TRBV6-5, the J call TRBJ2-7; no definite D call. Deletions cut 5 bases from V and 4 bases from J, with 9 bases between. The germline V gene has CDR1 MNHEY and CDR2 SVGAGI. The CDR3 has 12 residues. The CDR3 nucleotides read TGTGCCAGCAGTCAATACGGGTACGAGCAGTACTTC. Protein: CASSQYGYEQYF.

This chain joins TRBV5-5 and TRBJ2-3, with 9 nucleotides matching TRBD2. The CDR3 loop spans 14 amino acids. The germline V gene encodes CDR1 SGHKS and CDR2 YYEKEE (reference sequence). V shed 2 bases and J 5 bases; nucleotides not matched to a gene: 3. CDR3 nucleotide sequence: TGTGCCAGCAGCTTAGCGGGGGGTCAAGATACGCAGTATTTT. Translated: CASSLAGGQDTQYF.

There are a few counts of this clone. This chain uses TRBV5-1 with TRBJ2-6; D unresolved. The CDR3 has 16 amino acids. Trimming stripped 2 bases from V and 2 bases from J, with 11 bases between. The germline V gene has CDR1 SGHRS and CDR2 YFSETQ. The CDR3 DNA reads as TGCGCCAGCAGCTTTAGCACCGCAGCTGGGGCCAACGTCCTGACTTTC. As protein: CASSFSTAAGANVLTF. The full variable domain, with the rest looked up from reference TRBV5-1 and TRBJ2-6, is KAGVTQTPRYLIKTRGQQVTLSCSPISGHRSVSWYQQTPGQGLQFLFEYFSETQRNKGNFPGRFSGRQFSNSRSEMNVSTLELGDSALYLCASSFSTAAGANVLTFGAGSRLTVL.

This clone was detected only a few times. The genes are TRBV30 and TRBJ2-3; a weak D match, TRBD1 (5 bases). This CDR3 has 15 amino acids. The V gene's germline CDR1 is GTSNPN and CDR2 SVGIG (reference sequence). V lost 2 bases and J 5 bases, leaving 17 bases between the germline ends. CDR3 region: CAWSWRQGRRDTQYF. The CDR3 coding sequence is TGTGCCTGGAGTTGGCGGCAGGGTCGGAGAGATACGCAGTATTTT.

Comments on this clone: Other nucleotide sequences from this sample produce the same CDR3. The chain employs TRBV30 and TRBJ1-5, with 7 bases lining up with TRBD1. Germline CDR1 is GTSNPN and CDR2 is SVGIG (reference sequence). Trimming took 5 bases from V and 1 from J; bases not matched to a gene: 2. There are 13 residues in the CDR3. The chain's CDR3 is CAWEQGSNQPQHF. CDR3 sequence (DNA): TGTGCCTGGGAACAGGGGAGCAATCAGCCCCAGCATTTT.

This clone has just a few counts. V is TRBV6-6 and J is TRBJ1-2; D not resolved. This CDR3 region has 12 residues. Trimming took off 4 bases at V and 8 bases at J, with 11 bases between the two ends. Germline V CDR1 and CDR2: MNHNY, SVGAGI (reference sequence). CDR3 sequence: CASSWGEGGYTF. CDR3 sequence (DNA): TGTGCCAGCAGTTGGGGAGAGGGAGGCTACACCTTC.

The chain recombines TRBV27 with TRBJ1-2; no clear D gene. Germline CDR1 MNHEY, CDR2 SMNVEV (reference sequence). The length of the CDR3 is 17 residues. V lost 1 base and J lost 0, with 15 bases in between. CDR3 DNA: TGTGCCAGCAGTTTATTCCCCCGAGCCGTCCCTAACTATGGCTACACCTTC. This sequence encodes CASSLFPRAVPNYGYTF.

The chain links TRBV29-1 to TRBJ2-7, with 9 bases fitting TRBD1. The CDR3 sequence is 15 residues long. The ends lost 0 bases at V and 1 base at J; junction bases unmatched: 4. Germline V gene data show CDR1 as SQVTM and CDR2 as ANQGSEA. The CDR3 DNA follows: TGCAGCGTTGAAGATGAAGGGACAGGGTCCTACGAGCAGTACTTC. Its protein is CSVEDEGTGSYEQYF.

V usage is TRBV2 and J usage is TRBJ1-5; 7 nucleotides match TRBD1. With 5 bases clipped from V and 2 bases from J, the junction kept 3 bases outside the gene matches. CDR3 length equals 14 residues. Looked up from germline, CDR1 is SNHLY and CDR2 is FYNNEI. CDR3 coding DNA: TGTGCCAGCAGTACAGGGGACCGCAATCAGCCCCAGCATTTT. Translated: CASSTGDRNQPQHF.

This clone was observed a handful of times. The chain carries TRBV30 and TRBJ1-4; D not resolved. CDR3 length: 15 residues. Germline V gene data show CDR1 as GTSNPN and CDR2 as SVGIG (reference sequence). V shed 0 bases and J shed 3 bases, with 11 bases lying between them. This CDR3 reads CAWSVRHLPNEKLFF. The CDR3 region has the DNA TGTGCCTGGAGTGTACGACACTTACCTAATGAAAAACTGTTTTTT.

This clone was counted only a few times. The chain links TRBV7-9 to TRBJ1-1; D unclear. The CDR3 consists of 11 residues. Germline CDR1 SEHNR, CDR2 FQNEAQ (reference sequence). V was trimmed by 3 bases and J by 6 bases, leaving 5 bases between them. The CDR3 nucleotides are TGTGCCAGCAGCTTTGGATCTGAAGCTTTCTTT. This gives the protein CASSFGSEAFF.

This clone is a singleton in its sample. The chain couples TRBV25-1 to TRBJ1-2; tentative D call: TRBD1 (6 bases). Trimming cost V 0 bases and J 2 bases, with 7 bases left between them. The CDR3 sequence is 14 residues long. CDR1 is MGHDK and CDR2 is SYGVNS in the germline V gene. This chain's CDR3 is CASSEYGGNYGYTF. The CDR3 DNA reads TGTGCCAGCAGTGAATACGGGGGCAACTATGGCTACACCTTC.